This TCR beta chain came from a study of blood T cell repertoires in COVID-19. Turning to the study itself: From the United States, Italy and Spain came samples of acute and convalescent COVID-19.

Germline V CDR1 and CDR2: SNHLY, FYNNEI. CDR3 length: 14 residues. J lost 1 base, V lost 8 bases, and 3 bases had no gene match. TCRdb keeps only in-frame clones here, not all; method: immunoSEQ multiplex PCR. The data hold roughly 100,000 clones, with 81% observed a single time. The clonotype originates from a woman in her seventies with acute or convalescent COVID-19. The chain combines TRBV2 with TRBJ2-2, with 8 bases aligning to TRBD1. The specimen was peripheral blood. CDR3 amino acids: CASGGTGNTGELFF. The DNA of the CDR3 is TGTGCCAGCGGGGGGACAGGGAACACCGGGGAGCTGTTTTTT.